This record concerns one T cell receptor beta chain sequence. Its target is unknown. The data derive from a study of somatic mutations in cytotoxic T cells in rheumatoid arthritis. The CDR3 has 13 amino acids. Trimming cost V 3 bases and J 9 bases, with 12 bases left between them. The V gene's germline CDR1 is LNHDA and CDR2 SQIVND (reference sequence). Points from the study as a whole: Clonality measured in CD8+ T cells did not differ significantly between rheumatoid arthritis patients and age-matched healthy controls. Only rheumatoid arthritis patients, not healthy controls, showed CD8+ clonality increasing with age.

TCRdb's copy holds only in-frame clones and misses some; the assay was immunoSEQ multiplex PCR. Of 15,000 to 20,000 clones listed, over 80% are singletons. The chain recombines TRBV19 with TRBJ2-1; the D gene is possibly TRBD2 (7 bases). This receptor was obtained from an adult with rheumatoid arthritis. The sequenced sample was CD8+ T cells sorted from blood. The CDR3 nucleotides are TGTGCCAGTAGTATTGCGGGGGCCGGTGAGCAGTTCTTC. As protein: CASSIAGAGEQFF.